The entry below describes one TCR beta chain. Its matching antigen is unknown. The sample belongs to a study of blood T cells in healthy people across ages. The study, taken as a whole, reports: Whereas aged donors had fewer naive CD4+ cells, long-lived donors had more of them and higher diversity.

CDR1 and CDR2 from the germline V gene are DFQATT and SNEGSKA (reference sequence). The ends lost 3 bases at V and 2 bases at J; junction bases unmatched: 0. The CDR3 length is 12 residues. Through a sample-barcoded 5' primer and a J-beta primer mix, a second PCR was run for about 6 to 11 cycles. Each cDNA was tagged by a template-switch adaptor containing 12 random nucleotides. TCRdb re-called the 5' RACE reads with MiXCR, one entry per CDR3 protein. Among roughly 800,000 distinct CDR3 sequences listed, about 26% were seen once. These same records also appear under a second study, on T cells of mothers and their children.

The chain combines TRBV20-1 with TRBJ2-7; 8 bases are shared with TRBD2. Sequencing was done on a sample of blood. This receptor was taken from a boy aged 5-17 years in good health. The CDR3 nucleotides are TGCAGTGCTAGCGGGAGGGCCTACGAGCAGTACTTC. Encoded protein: CSASGRAYEQYF.